The 18 T cell receptor beta chains presented below share a single source sample, sequenced in a study of tumor-infiltrating lymphocytes in primary liver carcinoma (dated 2017 in TCRdb). Blood RNA was extracted from unsorted whole blood using TRIzol reagent, and germline DNA was obtained with the DNeasy Blood & Tissue kit. The sequencing machine was an Illumina HiSeq 2500. A constant-region primer and ProtoScript II reverse transcriptase were used to reverse-transcribe TCRbeta-specific cDNA from about 0.55 ug total RNA. Three nested multiplex PCR rounds, following a slightly modified ARM-PCR procedure, were used to build the TCRbeta libraries. Each of the first two PCR rounds ran for roughly 11 cycles and used multiplex TRBV1-TRBV30 forward primers together with a Cbeta reverse primer. In-frame beta chains were kept once TCRdb had trimmed the public reads at Q25 with fastp and called clones with MiXCR. Identical CDR3 protein sequences are pooled into one entry, listed with their most common genes and DNA. Present in this sample are just over 300,000 distinct CDR3 sequences, 50% to 75% of which were seen just once. About 17% of the sample is held by the ten biggest clonotypes.

The sequencing sample was made of peripheral blood. These receptors were collected from a woman younger than 45 with primary liver carcinoma and hepatitis B virus infection.

This clonotype showed up just a few times. This rearrangement joins TRBV12-3 or TRBV12-4 to TRBJ2-2; TRBD1 agrees at 10 bases. The length of the CDR3 is 18 residues. V shed 6 bases, J shed 1 base, and the junction held 11 bases outside the gene matches. The CDR3 region is CASSPYLGTGENTGELFF. The DNA for the CDR3 is TGTGCCAGCAGCCCGTATCTCGGGACAGGGGAGAACACCGGGGAGCTGTTTTTT.

The chain has TRBV11-3 and TRBJ2-1; D is perhaps TRBD1 or TRBD2 (5 bases each). The germline V and J ends were trimmed by 2 bases and 7 bases, with 15 bases remaining between them. The CDR3 loop spans 15 amino acids. Germline loops: CDR1 SGHNT, CDR2 YENEEA. As DNA, the CDR3 is TGTGCCAGCAGCTTATTTCCGGGGCCCGGTAATGAGCAGTTCTTC. Translation: CASSLFPGPGNEQFF.

This clonotype was observed a few times. Since a much larger clone is just one base distant, this may be a read error. This chain joins TRBV29-1 and TRBJ1-2, with D perhaps matching TRBD1 (5 bases). The germline V gene has CDR1 SQVTM and CDR2 ANQGSEA. CDR3 length: 12 residues. This chain's CDR3 is CSVVPWGGGFTF. The CDR3 bases are TGCAGCGTTGTACCTTGGGGCGGCGGCTTCACCTTC.

This clonotype showed up just a few times. The V call is TRBV10-2, the J call TRBJ2-7, with 15 bases that match TRBD2. Looked up from germline, CDR1 is WSHSY and CDR2 is SAAADI. The CDR3 covers 16 residues. V lost 5 bases, J lost 0 bases, and 2 bases stayed unmatched. The chain's CDR3 is CASSRGLAGGSYEQYF. The DNA for the CDR3 is TGCGCCAGCAGTCGGGGACTAGCGGGAGGCTCCTACGAGCAGTACTTC.

V usage is TRBV28 and J usage is TRBJ2-1; 8 nucleotides match TRBD1. Trimming cost V 8 bases and J 8 bases; bases outside gene matches: 8. The germline V gene encodes CDR1 MDHEN and CDR2 SYDVKM. CDR3 length: 13 residues. DNA of the CDR3: TGTGCCAGCCGGGACAGGCGCGTAGATGAGCAGTTCTTC. It translates to CASRDRRVDEQFF.

Concerning this clonotype itself: This likely comes from a read error, as the CDR3 has no conserved phenylalanine or tryptophan at its end. The genes are TRBV12-3 or TRBV12-4 and TRBJ2-5, with TRBD1 matching 12 bases. The CDR3 is 19 amino acids. V was pared by 6 bases and J by 0 bases, with 14 bases of the junction left unmatched. CDR3 in amino acids: CASSQLTGTGGVDQETQYL. CDR3 bases: TGTGCCAGCAGCCAACTCACCGGGACAGGGGGCGTCGACCAAGAGACCCAGTACTTA.

This clonotype was counted ten times or more. The chain joins TRBV5-5 to TRBJ1-2; 9 bases agree with TRBD1. Per germline, CDR1 SGHKS and CDR2 YYEKEE (reference sequence). V lost 2 bases, J lost 2 bases, and 4 bases stayed unmatched. CDR3 length equals 15 residues. The CDR3 DNA reads as TGTGCCAGCAGCTTTTCCGGGACAGGGAACTATGGCTACACCTTC. It yields the protein CASSFSGTGNYGYTF.

As to this clonotype: Germline and junction disagree at one end, which may indicate a read error. The chain links TRBV4-2 to TRBJ2-3; D gene uncertain. CDR1 is LGHNA and CDR2 is YNFKEQ in the germline V gene. The CDR3 loop spans 15 amino acids. The CDR3 region has the DNA TGTGCCAGCGGCCAACGGACCAGTGGTGAAGATACGCAGTATTTT. Its protein is CASGQRTSGEDTQYF.

A word on this clonotype: Germline and junction disagree at one end, which may indicate a read error. V usage is TRBV29-1 and J usage is TRBJ2-1; D is perhaps TRBD2 (5 bases). Germline CDR1 reads SQVTM; CDR2 reads ANQGSEA. This CDR3 region has 12 residues. The CDR3 is CSVPQWAREQFF. The CDR3 DNA sequence: TGTAGCGTACCACAGTGGGCGCGGGAGCAGTTCTTC.

Remarks on this clonotype: A read error may explain this, as a much larger clone is one base away. Likely a read error: the CDR3 ends without its conserved phenylalanine or tryptophan. V gene TRBV6-5 combines with J gene TRBJ2-7, with D unresolved. CDR1 and CDR2 from the germline V gene are MNHEY and SVGAGI. The CDR3 runs 13 residues. V lost 4 bases, J lost 4 bases, and 11 bases lay in between. The CDR3: CASSSTSKYEQYC. In DNA form, the CDR3 reads TGTGCCAGCAGTTCGACCTCAAAGTACGAGCAGTACTGC.

The rearrangement links TRBV30 to TRBJ2-7; D possibly corresponds to TRBD1 (6 bases). Deletions cut 8 bases from V and 5 bases from J, with 16 bases between. Germline V gene data show CDR1 as GTSNPN and CDR2 as SVGIG (reference sequence). This CDR3 has 12 residues. The CDR3 loop is CARRDKAHEQYF. The CDR3, as DNA: TGTGCCCGCCGGGACAAAGCCCACGAGCAGTACTTC.

The chain joins TRBV5-6 to TRBJ2-1; 10 positions match TRBD1. The CDR3 runs 16 residues. J was trimmed by 6 bases and V by 1 base; bases with no gene match: 7. Germline V gives CDR1 SGHDT, CDR2 YYEEEE. The CDR3 protein is CASSLQAGQGVNEQFF. The CDR3 DNA reads TGTGCCAGCAGCTTGCAGGCCGGACAGGGGGTCAATGAGCAGTTCTTC.

This clonotype was observed a handful of times. The chain couples TRBV7-9 to TRBJ2-3, with D possibly being TRBD1 (6 bases). Trimming took off 5 bases at V and 2 bases at J, with 14 bases between the two ends. Germline V gives CDR1 SEHNR, CDR2 FQNEAQ (reference sequence). The CDR3 totals 15 residues. This CDR3 is CASSNLRDNTDTQYF. Here the CDR3 DNA reads TGTGCCAGCAGCAACCTCCGGGACAACACAGATACGCAGTATTTT.

This clonotype was counted at least ten times. One junction end does not reproduce the germline sequence, and a read error may be involved. V gene TRBV11-1 combines with J gene TRBJ2-3; D tentatively reads TRBD1 or TRBD2 (6 bases each). Germline V gene sequence: CDR1 SGHAT, CDR2 FQDESV (reference sequence). CDR3 size: 15 residues. The CDR3 bases are TGTGCCAGCGGCTTGGGTAGGGGGGTCACAGATACGCAGTATTTT. Protein: CASGLGRGVTDTQYF.

The table lists this clonotype with a count of one. The rearrangement uses TRBV5-5 and TRBJ2-1; a weak D match, TRBD2 (5 bases). From germline, CDR1 is SGHKS and CDR2 YYEKEE (reference sequence). V lost 3 bases and J 6 bases, leaving 13 bases between the germline ends. The CDR3 is 14 amino acids. CDR3 amino acids: CASSSRGRGNEQFF. The CDR3 nucleotides read TGTGCCAGCAGCTCCCGAGGGAGAGGCAATGAGCAGTTCTTC.

This sequence joins TRBV6-6 and TRBJ1-1, with 7 nucleotides matching TRBD1. After removal of 8 bases from V and 5 bases from J, the junction contained 14 bases not matched to a gene. The CDR3 is 15 amino acids. CDR1 is MNHNY and CDR2 is SVGAGI in the germline V gene (reference sequence). The CDR3 sequence is CASGPTKGASTEAFF. For the CDR3, the DNA is TGTGCCAGCGGACCTACCAAGGGGGCCTCAACTGAAGCTTTCTTT.

The CDR3 loop reads CASSESKRKGRETQYF. As DNA, the CDR3 is TGCGCCAGCAGTGAGTCGAAGCGAAAAGGGAGAGAGACCCAGTACTTC. J is TRBJ2-5 and V is TRBV10-1; tentatively, D is TRBD2 (5 bases). Germline V CDR1 and CDR2: WNHNN, SYGVQD (reference sequence). Trimming took 0 bases from V and 4 from J, leaving 15 bases between them. The CDR3 is 16 amino acids.

In the case of this clonotype: Germline is not matched at one junction end, which may reflect a read error. V is TRBV4-3 and J is TRBJ2-1, with 7 nucleotides matching TRBD2. The CDR3 consists of 12 residues. CDR1 is LGHNA and CDR2 is YSLEER in the germline V gene. CDR3 in DNA: TGCGCCAGCAGCTATGGGGCGGGGGAGCAGCTCTTC. Protein product: CASSYGAGEQLF.